This TCR beta chain was recorded in a study of Ad26.COV2.S vaccination and SARS-CoV-2 variants. Study background: Donor allocation was to the COV1001 Ad26.COV2.S trial arm. Ad26.COV2.S, an intramuscular injection, was given once or twice 56 days apart.

In the case of this clone: The antigen remains undetermined.

Germline V CDR1 and CDR2: MNHNS, SASEGT. The V gene lost 1 base and the J gene lost 0 bases, with 5 bases spanning the gap. The CDR3 consists of 14 residues. Noted treatment: approximately 18 received Ad26.COV2.S at low or high dose, single or two shots; roughly 5 received placebo; per-sample allocation not given. Sampling occurred on day 63 after the first vaccine or placebo injection. Repertoires were generated with immunoSEQ multiplex PCR, while TCRdb's copy carries only in-frame clones and drops some. The sample yields about 350,000 clones, about 85% seen once. Study-level points and caveats: People who got the vaccine or the placebo had similar non-spike TCR breadth. Relative to placebo recipients, vaccine recipients exhibited elevated spike-specific TCR breadth.

Sequencing was performed on peripheral blood, taken in a trial of Ad26.COV2.S vaccine versus placebo. J is TRBJ2-3 and V is TRBV6-1, with D possibly TRBD1 on 5 matching bases. The clonotype was recovered from a person aged 18-60 years who received the Ad26.COV2.S COVID-19 vaccine or a placebo. CDR3 nucleotides: TGTGCCAGCAGTGAAGACAGGAGCACAGATACGCAGTATTTT. Translation gives CASSEDRSTDTQYF.